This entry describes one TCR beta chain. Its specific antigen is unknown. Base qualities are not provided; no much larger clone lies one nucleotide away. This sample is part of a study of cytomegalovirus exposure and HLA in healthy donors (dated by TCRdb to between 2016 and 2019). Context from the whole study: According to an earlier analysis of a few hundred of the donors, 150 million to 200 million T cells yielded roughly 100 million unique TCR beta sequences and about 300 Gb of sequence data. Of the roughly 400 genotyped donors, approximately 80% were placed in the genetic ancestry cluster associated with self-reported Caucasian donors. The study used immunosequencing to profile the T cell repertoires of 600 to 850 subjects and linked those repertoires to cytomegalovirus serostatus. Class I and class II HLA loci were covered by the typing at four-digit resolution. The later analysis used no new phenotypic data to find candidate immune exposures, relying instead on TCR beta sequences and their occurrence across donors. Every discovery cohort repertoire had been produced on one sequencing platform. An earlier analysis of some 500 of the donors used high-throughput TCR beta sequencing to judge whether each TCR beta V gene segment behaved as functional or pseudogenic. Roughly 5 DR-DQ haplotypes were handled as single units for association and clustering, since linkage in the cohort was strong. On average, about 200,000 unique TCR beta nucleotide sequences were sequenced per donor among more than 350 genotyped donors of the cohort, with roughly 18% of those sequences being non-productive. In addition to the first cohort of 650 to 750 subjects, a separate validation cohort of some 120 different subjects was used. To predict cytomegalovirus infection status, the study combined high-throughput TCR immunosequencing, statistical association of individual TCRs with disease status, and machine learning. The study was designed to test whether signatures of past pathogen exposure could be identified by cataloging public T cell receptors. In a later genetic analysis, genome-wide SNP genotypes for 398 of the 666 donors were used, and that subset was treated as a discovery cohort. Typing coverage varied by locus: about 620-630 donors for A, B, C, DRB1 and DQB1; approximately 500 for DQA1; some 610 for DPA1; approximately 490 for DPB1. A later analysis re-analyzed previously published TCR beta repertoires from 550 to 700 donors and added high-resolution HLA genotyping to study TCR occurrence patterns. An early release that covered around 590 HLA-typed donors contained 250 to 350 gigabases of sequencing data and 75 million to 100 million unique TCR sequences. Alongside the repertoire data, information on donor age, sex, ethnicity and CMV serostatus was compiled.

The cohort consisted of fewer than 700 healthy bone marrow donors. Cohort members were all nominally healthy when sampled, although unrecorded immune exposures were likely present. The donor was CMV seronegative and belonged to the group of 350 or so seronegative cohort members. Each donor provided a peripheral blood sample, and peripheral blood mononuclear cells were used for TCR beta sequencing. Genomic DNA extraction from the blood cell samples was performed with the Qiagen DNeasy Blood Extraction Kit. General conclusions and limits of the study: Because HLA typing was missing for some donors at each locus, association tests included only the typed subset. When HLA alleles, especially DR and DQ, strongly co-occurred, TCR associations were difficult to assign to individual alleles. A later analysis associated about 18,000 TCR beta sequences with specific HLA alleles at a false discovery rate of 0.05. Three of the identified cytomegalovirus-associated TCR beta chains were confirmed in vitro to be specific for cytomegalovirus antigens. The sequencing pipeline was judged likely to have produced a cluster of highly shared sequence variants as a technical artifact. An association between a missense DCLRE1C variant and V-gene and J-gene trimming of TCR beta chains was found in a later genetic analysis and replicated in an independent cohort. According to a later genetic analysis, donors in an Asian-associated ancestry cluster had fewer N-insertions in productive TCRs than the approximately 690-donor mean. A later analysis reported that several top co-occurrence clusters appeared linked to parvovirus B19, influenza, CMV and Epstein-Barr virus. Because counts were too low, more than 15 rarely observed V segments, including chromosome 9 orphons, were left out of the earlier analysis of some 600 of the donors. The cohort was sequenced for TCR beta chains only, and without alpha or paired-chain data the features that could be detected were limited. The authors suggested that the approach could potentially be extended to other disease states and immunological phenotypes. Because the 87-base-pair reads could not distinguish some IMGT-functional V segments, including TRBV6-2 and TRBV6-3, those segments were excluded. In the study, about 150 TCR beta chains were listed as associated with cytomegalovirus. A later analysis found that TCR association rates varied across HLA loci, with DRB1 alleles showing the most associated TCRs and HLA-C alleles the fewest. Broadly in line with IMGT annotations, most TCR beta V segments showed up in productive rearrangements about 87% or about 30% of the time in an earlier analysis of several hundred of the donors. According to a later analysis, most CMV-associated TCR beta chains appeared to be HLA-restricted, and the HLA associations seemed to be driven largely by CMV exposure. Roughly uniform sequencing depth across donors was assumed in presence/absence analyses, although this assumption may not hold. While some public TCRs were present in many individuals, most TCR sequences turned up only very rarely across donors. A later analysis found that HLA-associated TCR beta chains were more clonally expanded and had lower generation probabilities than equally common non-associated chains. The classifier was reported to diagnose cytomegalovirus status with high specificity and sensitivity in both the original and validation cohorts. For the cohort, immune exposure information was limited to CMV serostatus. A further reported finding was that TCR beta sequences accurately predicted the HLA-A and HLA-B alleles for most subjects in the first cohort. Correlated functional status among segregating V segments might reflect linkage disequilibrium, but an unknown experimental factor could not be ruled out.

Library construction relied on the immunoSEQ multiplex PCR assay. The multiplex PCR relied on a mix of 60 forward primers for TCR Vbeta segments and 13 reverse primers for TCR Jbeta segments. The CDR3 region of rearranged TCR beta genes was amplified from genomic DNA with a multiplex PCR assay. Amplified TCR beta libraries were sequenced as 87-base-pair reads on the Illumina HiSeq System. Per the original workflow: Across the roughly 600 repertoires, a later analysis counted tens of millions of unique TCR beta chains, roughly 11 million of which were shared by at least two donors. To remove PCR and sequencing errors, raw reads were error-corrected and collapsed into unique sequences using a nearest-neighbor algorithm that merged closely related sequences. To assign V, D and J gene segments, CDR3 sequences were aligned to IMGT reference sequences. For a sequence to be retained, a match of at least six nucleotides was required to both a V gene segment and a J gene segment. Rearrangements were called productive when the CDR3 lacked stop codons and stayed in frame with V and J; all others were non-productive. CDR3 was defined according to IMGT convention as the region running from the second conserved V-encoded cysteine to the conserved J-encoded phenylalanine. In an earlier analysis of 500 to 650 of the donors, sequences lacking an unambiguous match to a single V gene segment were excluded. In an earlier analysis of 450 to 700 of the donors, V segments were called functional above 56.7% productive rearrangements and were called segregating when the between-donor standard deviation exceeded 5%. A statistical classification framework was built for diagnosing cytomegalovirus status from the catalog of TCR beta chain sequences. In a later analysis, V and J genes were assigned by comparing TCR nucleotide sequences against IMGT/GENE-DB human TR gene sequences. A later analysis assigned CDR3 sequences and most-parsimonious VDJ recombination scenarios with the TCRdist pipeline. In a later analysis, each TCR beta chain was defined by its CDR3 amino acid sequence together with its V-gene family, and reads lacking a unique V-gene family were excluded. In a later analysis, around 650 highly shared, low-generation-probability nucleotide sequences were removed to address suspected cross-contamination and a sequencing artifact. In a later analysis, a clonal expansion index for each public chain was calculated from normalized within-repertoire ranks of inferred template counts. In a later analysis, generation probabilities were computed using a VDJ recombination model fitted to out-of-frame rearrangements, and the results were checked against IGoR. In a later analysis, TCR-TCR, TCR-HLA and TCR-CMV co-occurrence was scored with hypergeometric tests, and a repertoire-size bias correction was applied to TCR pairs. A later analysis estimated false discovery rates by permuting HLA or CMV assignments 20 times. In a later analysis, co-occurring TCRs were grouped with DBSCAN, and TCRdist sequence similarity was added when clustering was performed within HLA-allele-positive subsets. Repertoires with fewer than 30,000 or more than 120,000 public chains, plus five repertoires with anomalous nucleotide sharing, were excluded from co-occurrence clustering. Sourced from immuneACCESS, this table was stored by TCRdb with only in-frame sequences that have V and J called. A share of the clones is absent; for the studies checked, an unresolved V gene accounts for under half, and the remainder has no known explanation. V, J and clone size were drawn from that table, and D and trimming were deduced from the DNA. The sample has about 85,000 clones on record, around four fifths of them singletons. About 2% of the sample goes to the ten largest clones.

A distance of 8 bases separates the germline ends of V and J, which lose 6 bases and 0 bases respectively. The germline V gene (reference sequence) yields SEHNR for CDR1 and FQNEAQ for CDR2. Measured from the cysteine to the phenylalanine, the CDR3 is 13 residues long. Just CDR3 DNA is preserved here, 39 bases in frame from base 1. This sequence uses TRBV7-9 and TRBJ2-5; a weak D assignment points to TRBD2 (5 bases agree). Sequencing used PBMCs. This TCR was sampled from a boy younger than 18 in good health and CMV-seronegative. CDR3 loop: CASSSVYQETQYF. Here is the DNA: TGTGCCAGCAGTAGCGTGTACCAAGAGACCCAGTACTTC.